This TCR beta chain came from a study of blood T cell repertoires in COVID-19. Turning to the study itself: The United States, Italy and Spain were the sources of the acute and convalescent COVID-19 samples.

Sequenced by immunoSEQ multiplex PCR; TCRdb stores in-frame clones only, minus some. The table lists roughly 430,000 clones, approximately 86% of them singletons, with about 2.1% in the top ten. In germline, CDR1 is WNHNN, CDR2 SYGVQD (reference sequence). The CDR3 contains 16 residues. The V end lost 8 bases, the J end lost 0 bases, and 20 bases lay between the germline ends. Enrollees, about 18 to 89 years old, lived in approximately 24 US areas. The sequenced material came from PBMCs or T cells enriched from blood (not recorded which). The receptor's source is a woman in her thirties or forties with acute COVID-19. The chain couples TRBV10-1 to TRBJ2-7, with a weak D call TRBD2 (7 bases). The CDR3 loop reads CASPSGRGAISYEQYF. The CDR3 DNA follows: TGCGCCAGCCCCTCAGGGAGGGGGGCCATCTCCTACGAGCAGTACTTC.